Below are 10 T cell receptor beta chains sequenced from a single sample in a study of OX40 agonist ivuxolimab in advanced cancers. The protocol was immunoSEQ multiplex PCR, while the TCRdb copy is restricted to in-frame clones and leaves out a portion. Of some 29,000 clones in the sample, about 88% were seen once. The source material was CD4+ or CD8+ T cells sorted from blood, sampled in a trial of the OX40 agonist ivuxolimab. These receptors originate from an adult with an advanced solid tumor such as melanoma, head and neck, liver or kidney cancer.

The chain has TRBV27 and TRBJ2-7; D might be TRBD2 (6 bases). The V and J ends lost 8 bases and 2 bases respectively, with 13 bases between them. CDR3 length: 13 amino acids. The V gene's germline CDR1 is MNHEY and CDR2 SMNVEV (reference sequence). In DNA form, the CDR3 reads TGTGCCAGCCTGGGACTGGGCGCCTACGAGCAGTACTTC. Its protein is CASLGLGAYEQYF.

This sequence joins TRBV28 and TRBJ2-7, with unresolved D. This CDR3 has 12 amino acids. Germline V CDR1 and CDR2: MDHEN, SYDVKM. Trimming removed 1 base at V and 4 bases at J, with 5 bases between. The CDR3 is CASSLYLYEQYF. CDR3 coding DNA: TGTGCCAGCAGTTTATACCTGTACGAGCAGTACTTC.

The chain couples TRBV19 to TRBJ2-1; D ambiguous. Between the trimmed V and J ends, which lost 0 bases and 4 bases, there was a span of 16 bases. The germline CDR1 and CDR2 sequences are LNHDA and SQIVND (reference sequence). There are 17 residues in the CDR3. The DNA of the CDR3 is TGTGCCAGTAGTATAGATAGGATGATGGCTCCTTACAATGAGCAGTTCTTC. It codes for CASSIDRMMAPYNEQFF. Based on the CDR3 plus reference TRBV19 and TRBJ2-1, the full variable domain is DGGITQSPKYLFRKEGQNVTLSCEQNLNHDAMYWYRQDPGQGLRLIYYSQIVNDFQKGDIAEGYSVSREKKESFPLTVTSAQKNPTAFYLCASSIDRMMAPYNEQFFGPGTRLTVL.

The rearrangement joins TRBV5-1 to TRBJ2-3, with D perhaps matching TRBD2 (5 bases). The V end was cut by 3 bases, the J end by 11 bases, with 22 bases between. This CDR3 region has 15 residues. Germline V gene lookup returns CDR1 SGHRS and CDR2 YFSETQ. The CDR3 coding sequence is TGCGCCAGCAGCTGGGCAGGTTCCCCTTTGGAGGTGCAGTATTTT. Amino acid sequence: CASSWAGSPLEVQYF. The variable domain in full, completed from reference TRBV5-1 and TRBJ2-3, reads KAGVTQTPRYLIKTRGQQVTLSCSPISGHRSVSWYQQTPGQGLQFLFEYFSETQRNKGNFPGRFSGRQFSNSRSEMNVSTLELGDSALYLCASSWAGSPLEVQYFGPGTRLTVL.

This chain links TRBV7-9 with TRBJ1-1; D call uncertain. Germline values: CDR1 SEHNR, CDR2 FQNEAQ (reference sequence). The CDR3 is 12 amino acids. V gave up 5 bases and J gave up 2 bases, with 6 bases separating them. CDR3 region: CASSQYNTEAFF. In DNA, the CDR3 is TGTGCCAGCAGCCAATATAACACTGAAGCTTTCTTT.

This chain joins TRBV4-1 and TRBJ2-5; TRBD1 might be the D (5 bases). Germline V lookup: CDR1 MGHRA, CDR2 YSYEKL. The V gene lost 0 bases and the J gene lost 2 bases, with 22 bases spanning the gap. This CDR3 region has 19 residues. CDR3 nucleotides: TGCGCCAGCAGCCAAGATGGCCAGCTGGCAGGGCCTTTTCAAGAGACCCAGTACTTC. The encoded protein is CASSQDGQLAGPFQETQYF.

CDR3 sequence: CSFWTGNTEAFF. The DNA for the CDR3 is TGCAGCTTTTGGACCGGGAACACTGAAGCTTTCTTT. The chain combines TRBV29-1 with TRBJ1-1; D not resolved. V lost 8 bases and J 1 base, leaving 11 bases between the germline ends. This CDR3 has 12 amino acids. The germline V gene encodes CDR1 SQVTM and CDR2 ANQGSEA.

The rearrangement links TRBV19 to TRBJ2-2, with TRBD2 as a possible D gene (6 bases). This CDR3 region has 15 residues. Germline V gene sequence: CDR1 LNHDA, CDR2 SQIVND (reference sequence). Trimming left V 3 bases short and J 4 bases short, with 12 bases between. The CDR3 region is CASSIDGGGTGELFF. CDR3 sequence (DNA): TGTGCCAGTAGTATCGATGGGGGAGGCACCGGGGAGCTGTTTTTT.

By sample share, this clone is medium-sized. The chain has TRBV7-9 and TRBJ1-2; tentatively, D is TRBD1 (6 bases). Germline values: CDR1 SEHNR, CDR2 FQNEAQ (reference sequence). The CDR3 contains 17 residues. V was trimmed by 5 bases and J by 6 bases, leaving 25 bases between them. The CDR3 protein is CASSDFLQGTVPDGYTF. Here the CDR3 DNA reads TGTGCCAGCAGCGACTTCTTACAGGGAACGGTTCCCGATGGCTACACCTTC. The full variable domain, in which reference TRBV7-9 and TRBJ1-2 provide the parts outside the CDR3, is DTGVSQNPRHKITKRGQNVTFRCDPISEHNRLYWYRQTLGQGPEFLTYFQNEAQLEKSRLLSDRFSAERPKGSFSTLEIQRTEQGDSAMYLCASSDFLQGTVPDGYTFGSGTRLTVV.

The chain links TRBV5-8 to TRBJ1-5; a possible D gene is TRBD1 (6 bases). Trimming left V 4 bases short and J 4 bases short, with 15 bases between. Germline CDR1 reads SGHTS; CDR2 reads YDEGEE. This CDR3 comprises 15 residues. CDR3 sequence: CASSSAGGNNQPQHF. Here the CDR3 DNA reads TGTGCCAGCAGCAGTGCGGGGGGCAATAATCAGCCCCAGCATTTT.